The text below deals with one T cell receptor (beta chain). The sample originates from a study of blood T cell repertoires in COVID-19. At the level of the study: Material from acute and convalescent COVID-19 was sourced from the United States, Italy and Spain. PBMCs, B-cell-depleted T cells, or T cells provided the cDNA or gDNA that made up the material.

The CDR3 contains 15 residues. The ends lost 1 base at V and 2 bases at J; junction bases unmatched: 2. Germline V gene lookup returns CDR1 SGHKS and CDR2 YYEKEE (reference sequence). In the source study's methods: Using reference gene primer amplification, nucleated cell counts were estimated. Produced via immunoSEQ multiplex PCR; TCRdb's table is partial and in-frame only. Clone size and V and J calls were adopted from that table, with D and trimming inferred from the DNA. The profile covers over 45,000 clones, with 70% to 85% appearing a single time and about 4.5% taken by the ten largest. The genes are TRBV5-5 and TRBJ2-1, with TRBD2 matching over 8 bases. Sequenced sample: peripheral blood. This sequence originates from a man aged 45 to 65 with active COVID-19. Here the CDR3 reads CASSLQAGAYNEQFF. The CDR3 DNA reads TGTGCCAGCAGCTTGCAAGCGGGGGCCTACAATGAGCAGTTCTTC.